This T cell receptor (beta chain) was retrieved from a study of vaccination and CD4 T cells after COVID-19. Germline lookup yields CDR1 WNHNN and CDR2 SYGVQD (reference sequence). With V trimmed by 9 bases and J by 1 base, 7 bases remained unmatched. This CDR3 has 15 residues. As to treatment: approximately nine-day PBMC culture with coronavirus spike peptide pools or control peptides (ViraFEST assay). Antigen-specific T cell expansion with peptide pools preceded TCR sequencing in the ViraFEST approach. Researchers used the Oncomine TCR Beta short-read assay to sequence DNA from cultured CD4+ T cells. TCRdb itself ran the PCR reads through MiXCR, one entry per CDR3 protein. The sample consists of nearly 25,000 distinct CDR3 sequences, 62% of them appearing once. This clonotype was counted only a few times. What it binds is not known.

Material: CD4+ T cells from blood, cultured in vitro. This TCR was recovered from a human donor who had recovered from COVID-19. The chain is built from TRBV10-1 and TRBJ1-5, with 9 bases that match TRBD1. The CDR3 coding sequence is TGCGCCAGAGTACAGGGGGCGGTAAGCAATCAGCCCCAGCATTTT. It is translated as CARVQGAVSNQPQHF.